The 26 T cell receptor beta chains listed next were all sequenced from one sample in a study of Ad26.COV2.S vaccination and SARS-CoV-2 variants. As for treatment: around 19 received Ad26.COV2.S at low or high dose, single or two shots; roughly five received placebo; per-sample allocation not given. Sampling happened 63 days after the first vaccine or placebo injection. Assay used: immunoSEQ multiplex PCR; TCRdb lists only in-frame clones, some missing. Here the sample spans around 340,000 clones, approximately 90% being singletons. The sequencing used peripheral blood, collected in a trial of Ad26.COV2.S vaccine versus placebo. Source of these receptors: a person between 18 and 59 years old who received the Ad26.COV2.S COVID-19 vaccine or a placebo.

V is TRBV5-6 and J is TRBJ2-1, with 8 bases lining up with TRBD1. Unmatched junction bases numbered 3, after V lost 0 bases and J lost 4 bases. The length of the CDR3 is 15 residues. From germline, CDR1 is SGHDT and CDR2 YYEEEE. This CDR3 is CASSLGTGIYNEQFF. For the CDR3, the DNA is TGTGCCAGCAGCTTGGGGACAGGGATTTACAATGAGCAGTTCTTC.

This clone was recorded only once. The V call is TRBV2, the J call TRBJ2-6; 8 bases are shared with TRBD1. The trim removed 5 bases at V and 0 bases at J, leaving 6 bases unmatched. The CDR3 spans 17 residues. Germline values: CDR1 SNHLY, CDR2 FYNNEI. CDR3 protein: CASSLDREISGANVLTF. The CDR3 DNA is TGTGCCAGCAGTTTGGACAGGGAGATCTCTGGGGCCAACGTCCTGACTTTC.

The chain combines TRBV11-3 with TRBJ2-5; D call uncertain. This CDR3 spans 14 amino acids. The germline V and J ends were trimmed by 0 bases and 5 bases, with 10 bases remaining between them. The germline V gene encodes CDR1 SGHNT and CDR2 YENEEA. CDR3 nucleotide sequence: TGTGCCAGCAGCTTAGATCTGGGATCGGAGACCCAGTACTTC. Protein: CASSLDLGSETQYF.

The V call is TRBV13, the J call TRBJ2-1; tentatively, D is TRBD1 (6 bases). CDR1 PRHDT and CDR2 FYEKMQ come from the germline V gene (reference sequence). The CDR3 contains 16 residues. Trimming removed 5 bases from V and 3 bases from J, with 17 bases in between. CDR3 region: CASSPPGVGGYNEQFF. CDR3 nucleotides: TGTGCCAGCAGCCCCCCAGGGGTTGGGGGCTACAATGAGCAGTTCTTC. The full variable domain, in which reference TRBV13 and TRBJ2-1 provide the parts outside the CDR3, is AAGVIQSPRHLIKEKRETATLKCYPIPRHDTVYWYQQGPGQDPQFLISFYEKMQSDKGSIPDRFSAQQFSDYHSELNMSSLELGDSALYFCASSPPGVGGYNEQFFGPGTRLTVL.

The rearrangement joins TRBV14 to TRBJ1-1, with unresolved D. In germline, CDR1 is SGHDN, CDR2 FVKESK. This CDR3 has 14 amino acids. V lost 4 bases and J 5 bases, leaving 14 bases between the germline ends. The CDR3 is CASSRQTTGTEAFF. The CDR3 region has the DNA TGTGCCAGCAGCCGCCAAACGACGGGGACTGAAGCTTTCTTT.

The chain employs TRBV27 and TRBJ2-7, with TRBD2 as a possible D gene (6 bases). This CDR3 has 16 residues. V lost 0 bases and J lost 2, with 14 bases in between. Germline V lookup: CDR1 MNHEY, CDR2 SMNVEV (reference sequence). This CDR3 is CASSLSPGLRAYEQYF. The CDR3 region has the DNA TGTGCCAGCAGTTTATCCCCGGGACTCCGCGCCTACGAGCAGTACTTC.

The rearrangement uses TRBV7-8 and TRBJ2-3, with D tentatively TRBD1 or TRBD2 (5 bases each). Trimming took off 1 base at V and 3 bases at J, with 17 bases between the two ends. The CDR3 covers 17 residues. Germline V CDR1 and CDR2: SGHVS, FQNEAQ. In nucleotides, the CDR3 is TGTGCCAGCAGCTTAGTTATTGGGGCGGGCCTGACAGATACGCAGTATTTT. It translates to CASSLVIGAGLTDTQYF.

The chain has TRBV7-3 and TRBJ2-1, with D possibly TRBD2 on 6 matching bases. The CDR3 runs to 13 residues. Germline V CDR1 and CDR2: SGHTA, FQGTGA. Between the trimmed V and J ends, which lost 8 bases and 0 bases, there was a span of 8 bases. The CDR3 sequence: CASGGSSYNEQFF. CDR3 coding DNA: TGTGCCAGCGGGGGGAGCTCCTACAATGAGCAGTTCTTC.

In regard to this clone: At the DNA level, this CDR3 is encoded by other sequences in the same sample as well. This chain uses TRBV5-4 with TRBJ2-2, with a weak D call TRBD1 (5 bases). CDR3 length: 14 residues. Per germline, CDR1 SGHNT and CDR2 YYREEE (reference sequence). V gave up 2 bases and J gave up 4 bases, with 9 bases separating them. This chain's CDR3 is CASSLAGSTGELFF. Here the CDR3 DNA reads TGTGCCAGCAGCTTAGCAGGGTCCACCGGGGAGCTGTTTTTT.

This chain uses TRBV9 with TRBJ1-3; 8 bases match TRBD1. Trimming cost V 0 bases and J 2 bases; bases outside gene matches: 4. This CDR3 comprises 16 residues. The germline V gene has CDR1 SGDLS and CDR2 YYNGEE. CDR3 sequence: CASSVVQGAAGNTIYF. In nucleotides, the CDR3 is TGTGCCAGCAGCGTAGTTCAGGGGGCGGCTGGAAACACCATATATTTT.

The V and J genes are TRBV7-2 and TRBJ2-3; D remains unclear. With 5 bases removed from V and 4 bases from J, the gap between germline ends came to 13 bases. The CDR3 has 14 residues. CDR1 and CDR2 (germline): SGHTA, FQGNSA. The CDR3 loop is CASSVQVRADTQYF. CDR3 in DNA: TGTGCCAGCAGCGTCCAGGTCCGGGCAGATACGCAGTATTTT.

This chain links TRBV20-1 with TRBJ2-1; possible D gene TRBD2, 5 bases. Per germline, CDR1 DFQATT and CDR2 SNEGSKA (reference sequence). V lost 2 bases and J 14 bases, leaving 13 bases between the germline ends. The CDR3 loop spans 11 amino acids. The CDR3 loop is CSARLVAGKFF. The DNA of the CDR3 is TGCAGTGCTAGATTAGTCGCGGGCAAGTTCTTC.

V gene TRBV11-2 combines with J gene TRBJ1-1; D ambiguous. The CDR3 consists of 14 residues. The V and J ends lost 4 bases and 0 bases respectively, with 9 bases between them. Germline V gives CDR1 SGHAT, CDR2 FQNNGV. CDR3: CASSSRIMNTEAFF. In DNA, the CDR3 is TGTGCCAGCAGCTCTCGTATCATGAACACTGAAGCTTTCTTT. Complete variable domain (other parts from reference TRBV11-2 and TRBJ1-1): EAGVAQSPRYKIIEKRQSVAFWCNPISGHATLYWYQQILGQGPKLLIQFQNNGVVDDSQLPKDRFSAERLKGVDSTLKIQPAKLEDSAVYLCASSSRIMNTEAFFGQGTRLTVV.

The rearrangement links TRBV7-2 to TRBJ1-1; D not certain. CDR3 length equals 14 residues. Trimming shortened V by 5 bases and J by 2 bases, and 12 bases separated the two germline ends. The germline V gene has CDR1 SGHTA and CDR2 FQGNSA. DNA for the CDR3: TGTGCCAGCAGCCCCTCCGCGGGAAACACTGAAGCTTTCTTT. The encoded protein is CASSPSAGNTEAFF.

V usage is TRBV6-2 or TRBV6-3 and J usage is TRBJ2-3; D is possibly TRBD2 (6 bases). The germline V gene has CDR1 MNHEY and CDR2 SVGEGT. This CDR3 has 16 residues. Deletions cut 2 bases from V and 5 bases from J, with 17 bases between. The DNA of the CDR3 is TGTGCCAGCAGTTACAAGGAGGGATCCGGTGGAGATACGCAGTATTTT. Translation gives CASSYKEGSGGDTQYF.

The chain employs TRBV30 and TRBJ1-2; possible D gene TRBD1, 5 bases. CDR1 and CDR2 from the germline V gene are GTSNPN and SVGIG (reference sequence). This CDR3 spans 13 amino acids. Trimming stripped 0 bases from V and 6 bases from J, with 11 bases between. For the CDR3, the DNA is TGTGCCTGGAGTGTACAAAGGGGCGATGGCTACACCTTC. Its translation is CAWSVQRGDGYTF.

This chain links TRBV25-1 with TRBJ1-2; maybe TRBD1 (6 bases). V dropped 6 bases and J dropped 2 bases, with 13 bases sitting between them. The CDR3 totals 14 residues. Per germline, CDR1 MGHDK and CDR2 SYGVNS. The DNA for the CDR3 is TGTGCCAGCAGCAACTTGGGGGCCAACTATGGCTACACCTTC. Translating it yields CASSNLGANYGYTF.

This clone was seen more than once but under ten times. The chain uses TRBV6-5 and TRBJ2-7, with TRBD1 matching 8 bases. There are 11 residues in the CDR3. Per germline, CDR1 MNHEY and CDR2 SVGAGI. Unmatched junction bases numbered 0, after V lost 6 bases and J lost 5 bases. CDR3 loop: CASRTGDEQYF. In DNA form, the CDR3 reads TGTGCCAGCAGGACAGGGGACGAGCAGTACTTC.

The rearrangement links TRBV6-6 to TRBJ1-1; D uncertain. V lost 5 bases to trimming and J lost 6 bases, with 10 bases between them. In germline, CDR1 is MNHNY, CDR2 SVGAGI (reference sequence). This CDR3 has 12 amino acids. The chain's CDR3 is CASSRLDAEAFF. CDR3 nucleotides: TGTGCCAGCAGTCGCCTCGACGCTGAAGCTTTCTTT.

The chain recombines TRBV9 with TRBJ2-2; either TRBD1 or TRBD2 may supply D (5 bases each). This CDR3 contains 14 residues. Trimming stripped 4 bases from V and 9 bases from J, with 16 bases between. Germline V gene data show CDR1 as SGDLS and CDR2 as YYNGEE. This CDR3 reads CASSYRDPLRELFF. The CDR3 bases are TGTGCCAGCAGCTACCGGGACCCCCTCCGGGAGCTGTTTTTT.

The V call is TRBV5-1, the J call TRBJ1-5; 7 bases agree with TRBD1. CDR3 size: 15 residues. V lost 0 bases, J lost 4 bases, and 4 bases stayed unmatched. Germline CDR1 and CDR2: SGHRS and YFSETQ. CDR3 amino acids: CASSLGQGWNQPQHF. DNA of the CDR3: TGCGCCAGCAGCTTGGGACAGGGCTGGAATCAGCCCCAGCATTTT. Complete variable domain (other parts from reference TRBV5-1 and TRBJ1-5): KAGVTQTPRYLIKTRGQQVTLSCSPISGHRSVSWYQQTPGQGLQFLFEYFSETQRNKGNFPGRFSGRQFSNSRSEMNVSTLELGDSALYLCASSLGQGWNQPQHFGDGTRLSIL.

This clone has a handful of counts. The chain joins TRBV27 to TRBJ1-2; D remains ambiguous. Per the germline V gene, CDR1 is MNHEY and CDR2 is SMNVEV (reference sequence). This CDR3 has 13 residues. Trimming stripped 3 bases from V and 4 bases from J, with 9 bases between. CDR3 amino acids: CASSFRAGYGYTF. The CDR3, as DNA: TGTGCCAGCAGTTTTAGGGCCGGCTATGGCTACACCTTC.

The chain recombines TRBV5-8 with TRBJ1-1, with D perhaps TRBD1 (5 bases). Per germline, CDR1 SGHTS and CDR2 YDEGEE. The CDR3 has 14 residues. With 4 bases removed from V and 0 bases from J, the gap between germline ends came to 10 bases. The CDR3 protein is CASSVGPVNTEAFF. The CDR3 coding sequence is TGTGCCAGCAGCGTGGGACCGGTGAACACTGAAGCTTTCTTT.

This chain uses TRBV6-5 with TRBJ2-1; 11 bases fit TRBD2. Looked up from germline, CDR1 is MNHEY and CDR2 is SVGAGI. The trim removed 6 bases at V and 6 bases at J, leaving 7 bases unmatched. The CDR3 runs 15 residues. CDR3 residues: CASSATSGRSNEQFF. The CDR3 coding sequence is TGTGCCAGCAGCGCCACTAGCGGGAGATCCAATGAGCAGTTCTTC.

The genes are TRBV7-9 and TRBJ2-1, with D perhaps matching TRBD2 (7 bases). Trimming took 5 bases from V and 7 from J, leaving 24 bases between them. CDR1 is SEHNR and CDR2 is FQNEAQ in the germline V gene (reference sequence). The CDR3 has 17 residues. The CDR3 bases are TGTGCCAGCAGCCCCCACGGGGGGCTAGGCCGGGGGAATGAGCAGTTCTTC. Its protein is CASSPHGGLGRGNEQFF.

V gene TRBV6-5 combines with J gene TRBJ2-7, with D perhaps TRBD1 (6 bases). CDR1 is MNHEY and CDR2 is SVGAGI in the germline V gene. This CDR3 has 13 amino acids. The V end lost 7 bases, the J end lost 2 bases, and 12 bases lay between the germline ends. CDR3 in DNA: TGTGCCAGCAACGAAAGACAGGCCTACGAGCAGTACTTC. As protein: CASNERQAYEQYF.